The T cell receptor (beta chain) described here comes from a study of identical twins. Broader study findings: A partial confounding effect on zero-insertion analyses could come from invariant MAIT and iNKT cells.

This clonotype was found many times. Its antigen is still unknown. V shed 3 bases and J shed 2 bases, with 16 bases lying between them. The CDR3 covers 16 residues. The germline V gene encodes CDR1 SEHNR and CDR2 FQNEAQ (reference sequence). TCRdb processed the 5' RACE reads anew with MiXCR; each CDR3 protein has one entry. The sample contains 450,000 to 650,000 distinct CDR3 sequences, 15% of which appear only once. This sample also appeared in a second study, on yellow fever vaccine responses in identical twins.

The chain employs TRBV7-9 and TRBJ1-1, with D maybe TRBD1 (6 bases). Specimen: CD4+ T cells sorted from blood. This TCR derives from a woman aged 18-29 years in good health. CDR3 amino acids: CASSFPAGTTNTEAFF. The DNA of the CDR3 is TGTGCCAGCAGCTTTCCCGCCGGGACAACCAACACTGAAGCTTTCTTT.